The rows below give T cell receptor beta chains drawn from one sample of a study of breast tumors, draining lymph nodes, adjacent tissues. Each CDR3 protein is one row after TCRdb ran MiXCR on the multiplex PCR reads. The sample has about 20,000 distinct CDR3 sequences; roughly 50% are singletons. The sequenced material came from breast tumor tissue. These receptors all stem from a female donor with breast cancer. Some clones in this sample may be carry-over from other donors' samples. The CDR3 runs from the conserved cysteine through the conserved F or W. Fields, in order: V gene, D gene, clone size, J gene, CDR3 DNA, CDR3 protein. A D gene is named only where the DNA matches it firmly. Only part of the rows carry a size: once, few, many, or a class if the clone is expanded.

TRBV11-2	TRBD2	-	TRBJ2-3	TGTGCCAGCAGCTTTCGGGGGGGACCGCTGACAGATACGCAGTATTTT	CASSFRGGPLTDTQYF
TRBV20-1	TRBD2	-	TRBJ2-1	TGCAGTGTGTTCATGGGTAGCGGGAGGGTCTCCTACAATGAGCAGTTCTTC	CSVFMGSGRVSYNEQFF
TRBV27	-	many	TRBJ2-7	TGTGCCAGCAGTTTAGAAGGGACCACCGAGCAGTACTTC	CASSLEGTTEQYF
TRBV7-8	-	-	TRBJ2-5	TGTGCCAGCAGCTCGGCAGGGAACGGAGAGGCGACCCGGTACTTC	CASSSAGNGEATRYF
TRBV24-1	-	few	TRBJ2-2	TGTGCCACCAGTGGGACACTGAACACCGGGGAGCTGTTTTTT	CATSGTLNTGELFF
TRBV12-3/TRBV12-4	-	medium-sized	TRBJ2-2	TGTGCCAGCAGTTTAATCTTCGGAGAAGCGAACACCGGGGAGCTGTTTTTT	CASSLIFGEANTGELFF
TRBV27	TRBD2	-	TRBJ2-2	TGTGCCAGCAGTCAATTCGGGACGTCTGATATTCTGGAGGGCCAGTCGGGAGGCGGGGAGCTGTTTTTT	CASSQFGTSDILEGQSGGGELFF
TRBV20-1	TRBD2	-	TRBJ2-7	TGCAGTGCGTTAATCGGGAGGATCTCCTACGGGCGGTACTTC	CSALIGRISYGRYF
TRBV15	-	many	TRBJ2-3	TGTGCCACCGGGTCCGGGAAGGGGGTCACAGATACGCAGTATTTT	CATGSGKGVTDTQYF
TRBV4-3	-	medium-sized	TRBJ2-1	TGCGCCAGCAGCCAAGGGGCAGGGGGAGGCAATGAGCAGTTCTTC	CASSQGAGGGNEQFF
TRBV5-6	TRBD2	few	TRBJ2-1	TGTGCTAGTAGTTCGGAACTAGCGCACAATGAGCAGTTCTTC	CASSSELAHNEQFF
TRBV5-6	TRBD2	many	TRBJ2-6	TGTGCCAGCAGAAGAGCGGGAGGGGGTGGGGCCAACGTCCTGACTTTC	CASRRAGGGGANVLTF
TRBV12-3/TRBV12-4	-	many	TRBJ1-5	TGTGCCAGCAGTTTCCGCGGGGAAGGAGGTCAGCCCCAGCATTTT	CASSFRGEGGQPQHF
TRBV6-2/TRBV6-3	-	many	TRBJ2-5	TGTGCCAGCAGTTTCCTACGGGAGACCCAGTACTTC	CASSFLRETQYF
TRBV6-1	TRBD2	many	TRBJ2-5	TGTGCCAGTTGGACTAGCGGGAGCCATAAAGAGACCCAGTACTTC	CASWTSGSHKETQYF
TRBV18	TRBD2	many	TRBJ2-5	TGTGCCAGCTCACCACCCCTACTAGCGCAAGAGACCCAGTACTTC	CASSPPLLAQETQYF
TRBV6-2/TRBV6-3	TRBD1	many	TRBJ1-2	TGTGCCAGCAGTCTCCCTTCGACAGGGACTGTGGGCTATGGCTACACCTTC	CASSLPSTGTVGYGYTF
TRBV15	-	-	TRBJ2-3	TGTGCCACCAGCGGGAGAGACACAGATATGCAGTATTTT	CATSGRDTDMQYF
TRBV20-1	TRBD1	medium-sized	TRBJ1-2	TGCAGTGCTCACGAGACAGGGTCGAACTATGGCTACACCTTC	CSAHETGSNYGYTF
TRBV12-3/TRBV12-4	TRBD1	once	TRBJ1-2	TGTGCCAGCAGCCGACAGGGGGGAACCTTCGGCTACACCTTC	CASSRQGGTFGYTF
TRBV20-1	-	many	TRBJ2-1	TGCAGTGCTAGTCTCTGGGGGCGGTACAATGAGCAGTTCTTC	CSASLWGRYNEQFF
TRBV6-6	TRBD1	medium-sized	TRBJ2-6	TGTGCCAGCAGATCACAGGGGTTGTCATCTGGGGCCAACGTCCTGACTTTC	CASRSQGLSSGANVLTF
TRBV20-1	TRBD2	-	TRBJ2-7	TGCAGTGCTAGAACCGGGACTAGCGGGTACTACGAGCAGTACTTC	CSARTGTSGYYEQYF
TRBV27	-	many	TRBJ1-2	TGTGCCAGCAGTTTATTAGGAGGAGGCCCCTATGGCTACACCTTC	CASSLLGGGPYGYTF
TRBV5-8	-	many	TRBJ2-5	TGTGCCAGCAGCCGTCGGGGACCAGCGGGAGAGACCCAGTACTTC	CASSRRGPAGETQYF
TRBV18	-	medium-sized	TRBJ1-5	TGTGCCAGCTCACCTCCACACAGCAATCAGCCCCAGCATTTT	CASSPPHSNQPQHF
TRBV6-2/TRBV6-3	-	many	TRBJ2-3	TGTGCCAGCAGTTATGGTTCTTACGGAGATACGCAGTATTTT	CASSYGSYGDTQYF
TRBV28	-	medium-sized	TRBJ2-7	TGTGCCAGCAGGTCGGACAGCTCCTACGAGCAGTACTTC	CASRSDSSYEQYF
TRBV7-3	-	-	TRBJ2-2	TGTGCCAGCAGCTTGCAGGGCACCGGGGAGCTGTTTTTT	CASSLQGTGELFF
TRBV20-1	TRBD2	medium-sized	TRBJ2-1	TGCAGTGCCATCCTAGCGGGAGGGGGCAATGAGCAGTTCTTC	CSAILAGGGNEQFF